Below are 12 T cell receptor beta chains sequenced from a single sample in a study of T cell changes during pregnancy in multiple sclerosis. Produced via immunoSEQ multiplex PCR; TCRdb's table is partial and in-frame only. The sample includes fewer than 50,000 clones, approximately 93% of them seen just once. The sequencing here drew on CD4+ T cells from peripheral blood mononuclear cells, taken in the third trimester of pregnancy. These receptors all come from a female donor with multiple sclerosis, enrolled in a pregnancy study.

The V call is TRBV7-2, the J call TRBJ1-3, with D possibly being TRBD1 (5 bases). V was shortened by 3 bases and J by 4 bases, with 13 bases between the two germline ends. CDR1 and CDR2 (germline): SGHTA, FQGNSA. The CDR3 has 15 residues. CDR3 loop: CASSLAGARGNTIYF. CDR3 sequence (DNA): TGTGCCAGCAGCTTGGCTGGGGCGCGAGGAAACACCATATATTTT. The full variable domain, in which reference TRBV7-2 and TRBJ1-3 provide the parts outside the CDR3, is GAGVSQSPSNKVTEKGKDVELRCDPISGHTALYWYRQSLGQGLEFLIYFQGNSAPDKSGLPSDRFSAERTGGSVSTLTIQRTQQEDSAVYLCASSLAGARGNTIYFGEGSWLTVV.

The V gene is TRBV20-1, the J gene TRBJ1-2; no definite D call. CDR3 length: 11 residues. The V end was cut by 3 bases, the J end by 3 bases, with 5 bases between. In germline, CDR1 is DFQATT, CDR2 SNEGSKA (reference sequence). Written as DNA, the CDR3 is TGCAGTGCTAGTGACTACTATGGCTACACCTTC. Its protein product is CSASDYYGYTF.

The rearrangement uses TRBV7-3 and TRBJ2-5, with TRBD2 as a possible D gene (6 bases). Germline CDR1 and CDR2: SGHTA and FQGTGA. The CDR3 runs 16 residues. Trimming took off 1 base at V and 3 bases at J, with 15 bases between the two ends. The CDR3 DNA reads as TGTGCCAGCAGCTTAAGAGGACCGGGGGAGAAAGAGACCCAGTACTTC. As protein: CASSLRGPGEKETQYF.

The chain combines TRBV27 with TRBJ1-1; D is possibly TRBD1 (5 bases). V was cut by 5 bases and J by 1 base, with 11 bases left in between. Germline lookup yields CDR1 MNHEY and CDR2 SMNVEV (reference sequence). The CDR3 has 14 residues. CDR3 bases: TGTGCCAGCAGTGCGGGACCGTGGAACACTGAAGCTTTCTTT. The encoded protein is CASSAGPWNTEAFF.

V is TRBV7-4 and J is TRBJ1-4, with D perhaps TRBD1 (5 bases). Germline V gene data show CDR1 as SGHVT and CDR2 as SQSDAQ. This CDR3 is 15 amino acids long. Between the trimmed V and J ends, which lost 8 bases and 7 bases, there was a span of 20 bases. Here the CDR3 reads CASFLGQRTIEKLFF. CDR3 nucleotide sequence: TGTGCCAGCTTTCTTGGGCAGAGGACAATTGAAAAACTGTTTTTT.

The CDR3 spells CASSWWSGGGAYNEQFF. DNA of the CDR3: TGTGCCAGCAGCTGGTGGTCGGGCGGGGGGGCCTACAATGAGCAGTTCTTC. The gene calls are TRBV7-9 and TRBJ2-1, with TRBD2 matching over 9 bases. Germline CDR1 SEHNR, CDR2 FQNEAQ (reference sequence). The CDR3 spans 17 residues. The V segment lost 4 bases and the J segment 2 bases; nucleotides outside the gene matches: 9.

The chain employs TRBV30 and TRBJ1-2; no firm D call. The germline CDR1 and CDR2 sequences are GTSNPN and SVGIG (reference sequence). This CDR3 contains 13 residues. The CDR3 nucleotides are TGTGTGACGTCAGGCTCTTTAAACTATGGCTACACCTTC. Translated: CVTSGSLNYGYTF.

V usage is TRBV2 and J usage is TRBJ2-5, with 11 positions matching TRBD2. The CDR3 runs to 15 residues. Looked up from germline, CDR1 is SNHLY and CDR2 is FYNNEI. V lost 6 bases and J lost 0; bases outside the gene matches: 3. The CDR3 coding sequence is TGTGCCAGCAGATGGACTAGCGGGCACCAAGAGACCCAGTACTTC. Amino acids: CASRWTSGHQETQYF.

The chain carries TRBV5-1 and TRBJ2-3; 9 bases map to TRBD2. The germline V gene encodes CDR1 SGHRS and CDR2 YFSETQ. The CDR3 spans 15 residues. V shed 6 bases, J shed 5 bases, and the junction held 10 bases outside the gene matches. In DNA form, the CDR3 reads TGCGCCAGCAATGATCGCGGGGGGGCGGGAGATACGCAGTATTTT. This sequence encodes CASNDRGGAGDTQYF. The entire variable domain, with the rest obtained from reference TRBV5-1 and TRBJ2-3, is as follows: KAGVTQTPRYLIKTRGQQVTLSCSPISGHRSVSWYQQTPGQGLQFLFEYFSETQRNKGNFPGRFSGRQFSNSRSEMNVSTLELGDSALYLCASNDRGGAGDTQYFGPGTRLTVL.

The chain has TRBV2 and TRBJ2-1; 14 nucleotides agree with TRBD2. The CDR3 covers 16 residues. V shed 6 bases and J 6 bases; nucleotides not matched to a gene: 7. Germline CDR1 SNHLY, CDR2 FYNNEI. CDR3 protein: CASSEGLAGALNEQFF. As DNA, the CDR3 is TGTGCCAGCAGCGAGGGACTAGCGGGGGCCCTCAATGAGCAGTTCTTC.

The V call is TRBV28, the J call TRBJ2-2; 8 bases align to TRBD2. J gave up 4 bases and V 4 bases, and 5 bases lay outside the gene matches. CDR1 is MDHEN and CDR2 is SYDVKM in the germline V gene. The CDR3 extends over 15 amino acids. CDR3 loop: CASSYSGIRTGELFF. For the CDR3, the DNA is TGTGCCAGCAGTTATAGCGGGATCCGCACCGGGGAGCTGTTTTTT.

The chain is built from TRBV28 and TRBJ2-3; tentatively, D is TRBD1 (6 bases). The germline V gene encodes CDR1 MDHEN and CDR2 SYDVKM. The V and J ends lost 5 bases and 6 bases respectively, with 15 bases between them. The CDR3 totals 14 residues. CDR3 DNA sequence: TGTGCCAGCAGTGTCGGACAGCCGGCGGATACGCAGTATTTT. Translating it yields CASSVGQPADTQYF.